This T cell receptor beta chain was captured in a study of T cells in Graves' hyperthyroidism and ophthalmopathy. Findings and caveats of the study: Most clonotypes that expanded in the thyroid above 0.001 also showed up in blood.

As concerns this clonotype: The antigen remains unidentified. Relative to the germline gene, one junction end is altered; a read error may explain this.

It was RNA transcripts that yielded the amplified TCR beta CDR3 regions. During a first-round RT-PCR of the TCR CDR3, the HTBI primer set was used. TCRdb used MiXCR to reprocess the multiplex PCR reads, holding one entry per CDR3 protein. Of 35,000 to 45,000 distinct CDR3 sequences in the sample, about 47% were seen once. The CDR3 has 13 amino acids. From germline, CDR1 is WNHNN and CDR2 SYGVQD (reference sequence). Sequenced sample: blood. The source of this sequence is a man in his forties with Graves' ophthalmopathy. The gene calls are TRBV10-1 and TRBJ2-2; 9 positions agree with TRBD1. The CDR3 bases are TGCGCCAGTTCTACAGGGGGCACCGGGGAGCTGTTCTTT. Translating it yields CASSTGGTGELFF.